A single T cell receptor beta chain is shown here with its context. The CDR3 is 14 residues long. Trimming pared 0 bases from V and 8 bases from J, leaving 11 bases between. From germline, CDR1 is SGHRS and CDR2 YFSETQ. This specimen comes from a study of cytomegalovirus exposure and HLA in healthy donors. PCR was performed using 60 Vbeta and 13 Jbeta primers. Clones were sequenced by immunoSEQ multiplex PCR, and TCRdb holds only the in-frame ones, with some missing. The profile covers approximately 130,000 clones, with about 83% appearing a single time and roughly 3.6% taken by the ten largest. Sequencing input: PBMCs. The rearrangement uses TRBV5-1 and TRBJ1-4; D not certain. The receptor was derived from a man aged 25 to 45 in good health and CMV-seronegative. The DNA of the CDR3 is TGCGCCAGCAGCTTGGCTGGACTCCCGGAAAAACTGTTTTTT. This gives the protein CASSLAGLPEKLFF.